This T cell receptor beta chain was found in a study of blood T cells in healthy people across ages (dated by TCRdb to between 2015 and 2017). Context from the whole study: In model experiments, template switching captured about one uniquely barcoded TCR beta cDNA molecule for every two T cells. Age-related changes in TCR beta repertoire diversity were measured in the study by deep sequencing normalized with unique cDNA molecular identifiers. Donors were grouped into four age groups: young (average roughly 15 years), middle-aged (39), aged (around 60) and long-lived (approximately 78). To avoid experimental bias, donors of different ages were randomly spread across the sequencing lanes. The study analyzed two additional independent replicas of 1 million unique cDNA reads from the same blood draw for two donors, one aged 18 to 30 and one aged 80 or older.

The approximately 39 donors, aged about 6 to 100 years, were systemically healthy Caucasian individuals from Russia. Each donor gave around 9 milliliters of peripheral blood, collected into EDTA-treated Vacutainer tubes. Ficoll-Paque density-gradient centrifugation was used to isolate PBMCs, with at least 6.5 million obtained per sample. Total RNA was extracted from PBMCs with Trizol reagent, with at least 6 micrograms obtained per sample. The percentages of naive CD45RAhigh/CD27high T cells were determined by flow cytometry on a PBMC aliquot from every donor. Notes on this clonotype: Its specific antigen is unknown. The record has no base qualities; no much larger clone is one base away.

Spanning cysteine to phenylalanine, the CDR3 consists of 17 amino acids. The read is trimmed to its CDR3 DNA, 51 bases read in frame from base 1. Ends trimmed: V by 6 bases, J by 0 bases; bases unmatched to a gene: 14. Reading the germline V gene (reference sequence) gives CDR1 DFQATT and CDR2 SNEGSKA. The protocol used for the library was 5' RACE. This sample was sequenced with an Illumina HiSeq 2500. A second PCR of roughly 7 to 12 cycles was performed with a sample-barcoded 5' primer and a J-beta primer mix. A unique molecular identifier was introduced onto each TCR beta cDNA molecule by a template-switch 5' adaptor carrying 12 random nucleotides. At least 2.5 million CDR3-containing paired-end reads were obtained from each sample. First-strand cDNA was synthesized from all RNA with the Mint cDNA synthesis kit, primed by a TRBC-specific oligonucleotide. All cDNA was treated with uracil-DNA glycosylase and then went through a first 18-cycle PCR with the universal primers M1SS and BC2_uni_R. Processing in the source paper ran as follows. For normalization, 1 million high-quality reads were randomly selected from each sample, with every read carrying a distinct molecular identifier. Instead of being binned into consensus sequences, reads that shared molecular identifiers were thrown out. MiTCR, run with a Q25 quality threshold and the strictest error-elimination algorithm, handled CDR3 identification, clonotype clustering and error correction. A nonparametric unseen species model using Euler transformation provided a lower-bound estimate of total TCR beta diversity. TCRdb redid the processing of the public reads, applying fastp at Q25 and MiXCR, and retained in-frame beta chains. CDR3 protein duplicates are merged, each entry listing the most common genes and DNA. These V and J calls are TCRdb output, not the study's own analysis. The sample table lists about 1.4 million distinct CDR3 sequences, approximately 59% of them with a count of one. Clones ranked in the top ten supply over 6.5% of the sample.

General conclusions and limits of the study: Observed TCR beta diversity per million T cells fell roughly linearly with age, and a significant reduction was already apparent by age roughly 40. Because donor CMV infection status was unknown, age-related changes in expanded clonotypes were potentially confounded. Estimates of total diversity based on one million sequenced T cells were regarded as lower bounds and as underestimates. The long-lived group showed more naive CD4+ T cells, fewer expanded clones and increased TCR diversity than the aged group, suggesting age selection. Conclusive comparison of naive and antigen-experienced compartments was prevented by the profiling of bulk unsorted PBMCs. The percentage of naive T cells measured by flow cytometry correlated strongly with observed TCR beta diversity.

This receptor was identified in a man younger than 35 in good health. The sample was blood. Rearrangement joined TRBV20-1 to TRBJ2-3; 8 central bases correspond to TRBD2. CDR3 reads: CSAPRGERGISTDTQYF. The nucleotide sequence reads as follows: TGCAGTGCCCCTCGGGGGGAGCGGGGGATTAGCACAGATACGCAGTATTTT.